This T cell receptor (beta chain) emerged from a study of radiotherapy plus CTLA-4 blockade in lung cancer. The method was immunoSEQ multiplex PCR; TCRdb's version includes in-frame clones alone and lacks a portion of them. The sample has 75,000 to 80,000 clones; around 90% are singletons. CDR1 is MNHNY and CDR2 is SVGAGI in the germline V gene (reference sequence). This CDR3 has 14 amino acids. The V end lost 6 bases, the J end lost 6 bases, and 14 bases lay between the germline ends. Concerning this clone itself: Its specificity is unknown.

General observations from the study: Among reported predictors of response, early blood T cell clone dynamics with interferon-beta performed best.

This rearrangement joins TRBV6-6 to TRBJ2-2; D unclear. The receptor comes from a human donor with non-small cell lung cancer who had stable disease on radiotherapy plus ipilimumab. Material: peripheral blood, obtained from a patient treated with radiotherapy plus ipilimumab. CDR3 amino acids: CASSPLRTSGELFF. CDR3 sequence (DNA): TGTGCCAGCAGCCCCCTTCGTACATCCGGGGAGCTGTTTTTT.